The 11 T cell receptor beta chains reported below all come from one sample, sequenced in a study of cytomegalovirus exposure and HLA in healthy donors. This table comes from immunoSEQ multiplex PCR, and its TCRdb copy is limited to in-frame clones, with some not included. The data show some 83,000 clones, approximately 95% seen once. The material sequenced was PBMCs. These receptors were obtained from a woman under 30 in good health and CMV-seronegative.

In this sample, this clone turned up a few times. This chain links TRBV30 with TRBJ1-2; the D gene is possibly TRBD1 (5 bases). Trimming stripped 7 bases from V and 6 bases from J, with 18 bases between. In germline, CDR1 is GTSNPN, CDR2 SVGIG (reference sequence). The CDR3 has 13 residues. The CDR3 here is CAFNFRARDGYTF. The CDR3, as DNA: TGTGCCTTCAACTTCAGGGCTCGGGATGGCTACACCTTC.

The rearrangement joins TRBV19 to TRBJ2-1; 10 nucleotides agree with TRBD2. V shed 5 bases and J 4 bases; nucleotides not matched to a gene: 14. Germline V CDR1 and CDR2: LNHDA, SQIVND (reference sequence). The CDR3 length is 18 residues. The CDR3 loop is CASSPGLAASLGYNEQFF. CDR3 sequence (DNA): TGTGCCAGTAGTCCAGGACTAGCGGCGTCTTTGGGATACAATGAGCAGTTCTTC.

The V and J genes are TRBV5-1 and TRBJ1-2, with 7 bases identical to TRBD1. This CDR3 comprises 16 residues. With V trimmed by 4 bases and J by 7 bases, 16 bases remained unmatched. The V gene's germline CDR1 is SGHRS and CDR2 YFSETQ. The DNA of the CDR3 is TGCGCCAGCAGCGAAAAGGGACAGCTCCAACCAAGTGGCTACACCTTC. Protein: CASSEKGQLQPSGYTF.

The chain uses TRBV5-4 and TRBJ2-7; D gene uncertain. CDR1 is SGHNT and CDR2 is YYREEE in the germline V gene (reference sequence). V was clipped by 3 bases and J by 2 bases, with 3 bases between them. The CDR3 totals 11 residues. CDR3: CASSSTYEQYF. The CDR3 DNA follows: TGTGCCAGCAGCTCAACCTACGAGCAGTACTTC.

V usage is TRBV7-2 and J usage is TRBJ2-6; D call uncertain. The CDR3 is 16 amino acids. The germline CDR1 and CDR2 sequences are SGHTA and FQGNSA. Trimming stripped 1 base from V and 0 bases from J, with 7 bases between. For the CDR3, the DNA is TGTGCCAGCAGCTTAGACAGCATCTCTGGGGCCAACGTCCTGACTTTC. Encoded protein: CASSLDSISGANVLTF.

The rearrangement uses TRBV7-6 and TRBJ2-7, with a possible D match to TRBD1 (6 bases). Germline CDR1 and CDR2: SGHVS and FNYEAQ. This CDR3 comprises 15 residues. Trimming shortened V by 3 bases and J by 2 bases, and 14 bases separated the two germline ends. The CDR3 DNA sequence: TGTGCCAGCAGCTTCTTCAGGGGACCCACCTACGAGCAGTACTTC. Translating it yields CASSFFRGPTYEQYF.

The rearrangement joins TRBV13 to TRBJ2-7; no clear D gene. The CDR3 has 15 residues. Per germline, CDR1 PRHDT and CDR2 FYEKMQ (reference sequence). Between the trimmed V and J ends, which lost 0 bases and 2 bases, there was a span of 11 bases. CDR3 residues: CASSLGRDTAYEQYF. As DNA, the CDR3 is TGTGCCAGCAGCTTAGGCCGAGACACAGCCTACGAGCAGTACTTC.

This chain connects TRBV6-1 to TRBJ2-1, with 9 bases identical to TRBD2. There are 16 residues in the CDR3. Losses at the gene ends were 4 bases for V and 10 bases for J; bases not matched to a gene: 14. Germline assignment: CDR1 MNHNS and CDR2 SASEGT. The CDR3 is CASSGSSGGPRGEQFF. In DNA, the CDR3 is TGTGCCAGCAGTGGATCGAGCGGGGGGCCTCGCGGAGAGCAGTTCTTC.

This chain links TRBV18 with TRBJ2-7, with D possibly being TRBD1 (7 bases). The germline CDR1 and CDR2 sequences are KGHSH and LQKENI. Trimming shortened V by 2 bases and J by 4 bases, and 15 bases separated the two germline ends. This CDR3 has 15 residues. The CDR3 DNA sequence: TGTGCCAGCTCACCAGCGGGACAGCCTTCGTACGAGCAGTACTTC. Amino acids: CASSPAGQPSYEQYF.

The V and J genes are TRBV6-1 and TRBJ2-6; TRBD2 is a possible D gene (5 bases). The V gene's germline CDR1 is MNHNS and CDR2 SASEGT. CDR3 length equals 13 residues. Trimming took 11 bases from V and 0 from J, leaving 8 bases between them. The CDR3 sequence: CAFRDSGANVLTF. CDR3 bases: TGTGCCTTCCGGGACTCTGGGGCCAACGTCCTGACTTTC.

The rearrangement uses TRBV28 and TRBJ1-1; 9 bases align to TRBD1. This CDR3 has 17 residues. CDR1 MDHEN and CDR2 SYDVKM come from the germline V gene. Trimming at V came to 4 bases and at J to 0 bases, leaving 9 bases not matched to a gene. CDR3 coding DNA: TGTGCCAGCAGTTCGTTCCGGGACAGGGACATGAACACTGAAGCTTTCTTT. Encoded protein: CASSSFRDRDMNTEAFF.